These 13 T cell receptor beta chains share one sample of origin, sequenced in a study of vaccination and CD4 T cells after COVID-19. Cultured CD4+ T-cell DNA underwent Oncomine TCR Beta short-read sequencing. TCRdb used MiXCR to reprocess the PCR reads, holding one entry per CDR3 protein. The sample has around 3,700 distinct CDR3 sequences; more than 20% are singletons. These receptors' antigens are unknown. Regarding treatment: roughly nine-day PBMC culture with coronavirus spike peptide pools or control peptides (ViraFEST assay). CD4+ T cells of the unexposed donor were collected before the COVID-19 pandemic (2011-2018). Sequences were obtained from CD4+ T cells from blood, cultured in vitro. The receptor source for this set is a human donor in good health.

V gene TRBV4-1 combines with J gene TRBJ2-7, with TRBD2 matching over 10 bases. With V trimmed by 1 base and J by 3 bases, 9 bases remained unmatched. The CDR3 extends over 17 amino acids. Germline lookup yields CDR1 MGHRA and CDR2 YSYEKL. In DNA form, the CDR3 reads TGCGCCAGCAGCCAAGGAGTAGGACTAGCGGCCGGCTACGAGCAGTACTTC. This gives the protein CASSQGVGLAAGYEQYF.

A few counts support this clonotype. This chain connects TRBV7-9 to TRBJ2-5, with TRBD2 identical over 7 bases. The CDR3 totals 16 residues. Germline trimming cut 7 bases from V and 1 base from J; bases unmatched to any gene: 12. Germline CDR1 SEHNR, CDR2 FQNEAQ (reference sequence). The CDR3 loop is CASTLLGGDIQETQYF. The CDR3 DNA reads TGTGCCAGCACCCTCTTGGGAGGGGATATCCAAGAGACCCAGTACTTC.

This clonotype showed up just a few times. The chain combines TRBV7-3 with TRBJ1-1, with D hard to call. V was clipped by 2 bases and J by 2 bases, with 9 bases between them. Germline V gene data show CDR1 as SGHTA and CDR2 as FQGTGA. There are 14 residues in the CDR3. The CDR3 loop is CASSLYGSNTEAFF. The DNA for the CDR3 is TGTGCCAGCAGCTTATACGGGAGTAACACTGAAGCTTTCTTT.

The CDR3 here is CASRLARSWQGTEAFF. The CDR3 DNA reads as TGTGCCAGCAGGCTTGCGAGGAGTTGGCAAGGCACTGAAGCTTTCTTT. The chain carries TRBV28 and TRBJ1-1; no definite D call. This CDR3 spans 16 amino acids. CDR1 and CDR2 from the germline V gene are MDHEN and SYDVKM. Trimming removed 6 bases from V and 4 bases from J, with 21 bases in between.

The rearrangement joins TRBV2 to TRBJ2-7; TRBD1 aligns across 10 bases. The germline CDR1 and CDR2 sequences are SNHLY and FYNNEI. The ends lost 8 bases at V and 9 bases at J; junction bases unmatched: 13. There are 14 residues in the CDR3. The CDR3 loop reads CASQGTGDSSGQYF. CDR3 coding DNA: TGTGCCAGCCAAGGGACAGGGGACTCCTCGGGGCAGTACTTC.

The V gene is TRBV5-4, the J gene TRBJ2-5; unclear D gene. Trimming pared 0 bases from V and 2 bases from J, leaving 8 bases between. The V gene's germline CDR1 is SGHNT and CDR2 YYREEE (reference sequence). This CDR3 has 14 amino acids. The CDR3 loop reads CASSLGVQQETQYF. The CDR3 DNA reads TGTGCCAGCAGCTTGGGTGTACAGCAAGAGACCCAGTACTTC.

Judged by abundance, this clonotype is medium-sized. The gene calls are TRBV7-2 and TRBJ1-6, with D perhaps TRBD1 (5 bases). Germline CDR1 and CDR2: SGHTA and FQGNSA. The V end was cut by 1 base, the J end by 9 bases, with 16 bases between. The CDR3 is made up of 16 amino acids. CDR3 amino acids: CASSLVGGVDGSPLHF. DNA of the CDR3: TGTGCCAGCAGCTTAGTTGGGGGGGTCGATGGTTCACCCCTCCACTTT.

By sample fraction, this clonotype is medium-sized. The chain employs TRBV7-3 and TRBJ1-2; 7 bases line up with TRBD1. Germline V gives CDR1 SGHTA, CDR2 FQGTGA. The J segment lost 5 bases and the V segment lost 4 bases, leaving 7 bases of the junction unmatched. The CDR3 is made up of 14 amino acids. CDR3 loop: CASSSTTGTYGYTF. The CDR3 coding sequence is TGTGCCAGCAGCTCAACGACAGGGACGTATGGCTACACCTTC.

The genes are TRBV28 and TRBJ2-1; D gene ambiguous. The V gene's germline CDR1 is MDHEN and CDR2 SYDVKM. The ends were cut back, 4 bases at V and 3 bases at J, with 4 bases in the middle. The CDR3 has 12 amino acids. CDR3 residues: CASSSNYNEQFF. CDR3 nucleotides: TGTGCCAGCAGTTCCAACTACAATGAGCAGTTCTTC.

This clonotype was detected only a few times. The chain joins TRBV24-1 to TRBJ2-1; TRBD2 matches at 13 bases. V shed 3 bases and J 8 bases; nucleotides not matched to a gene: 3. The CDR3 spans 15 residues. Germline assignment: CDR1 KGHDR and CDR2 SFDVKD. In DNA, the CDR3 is TGTGCCACCAGTGATCGGACTAGCGGGAGTTATGAGCAGTTCTTC. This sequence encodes CATSDRTSGSYEQFF.

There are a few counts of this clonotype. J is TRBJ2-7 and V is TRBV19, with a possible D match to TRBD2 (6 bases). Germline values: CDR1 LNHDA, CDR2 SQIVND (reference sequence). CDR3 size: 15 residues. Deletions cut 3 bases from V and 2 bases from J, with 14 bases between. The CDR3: CASSIGGPAAYEQYF. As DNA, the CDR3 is TGTGCCAGTAGTATCGGAGGGCCGGCCGCCTACGAGCAGTACTTC.

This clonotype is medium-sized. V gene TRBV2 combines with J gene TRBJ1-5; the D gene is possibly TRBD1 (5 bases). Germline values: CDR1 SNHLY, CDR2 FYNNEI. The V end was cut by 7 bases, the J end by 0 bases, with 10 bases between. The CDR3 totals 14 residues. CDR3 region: CASKRGDSNQPQHF. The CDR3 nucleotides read TGTGCCAGCAAGAGAGGGGATAGCAATCAGCCCCAGCATTTT.

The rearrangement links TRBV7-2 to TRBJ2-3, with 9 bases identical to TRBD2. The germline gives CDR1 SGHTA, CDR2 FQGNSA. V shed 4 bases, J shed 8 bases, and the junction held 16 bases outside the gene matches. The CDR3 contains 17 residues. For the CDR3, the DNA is TGTGCCAGCAGCTCCCTCCCGGGGGCGGGGGGGGATACTACGCAGTATTTT. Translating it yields CASSSLPGAGGDTTQYF.